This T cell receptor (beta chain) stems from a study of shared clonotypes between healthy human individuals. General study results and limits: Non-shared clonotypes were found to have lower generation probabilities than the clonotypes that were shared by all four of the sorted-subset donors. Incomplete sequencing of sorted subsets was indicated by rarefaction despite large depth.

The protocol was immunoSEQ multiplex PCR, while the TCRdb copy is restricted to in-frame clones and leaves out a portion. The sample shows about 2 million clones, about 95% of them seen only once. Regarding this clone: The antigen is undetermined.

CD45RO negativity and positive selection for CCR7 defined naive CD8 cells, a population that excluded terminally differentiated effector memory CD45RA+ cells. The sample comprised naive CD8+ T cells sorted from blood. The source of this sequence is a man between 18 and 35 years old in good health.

The CDR3 sequence is CASSVDGAKNIQYF. The CDR3 DNA follows: TGTGCCAGCAGCGTCGACGGAGCCAAAAACATTCAGTACTTC. V usage is TRBV13 and J usage is TRBJ2-4; no definite D call. Trimming shortened V by 5 bases and J by 0 bases, and 8 bases separated the two germline ends. The CDR3 has 14 residues. Germline-derived CDR1 and CDR2 are PRHDT and FYEKMQ (reference sequence).